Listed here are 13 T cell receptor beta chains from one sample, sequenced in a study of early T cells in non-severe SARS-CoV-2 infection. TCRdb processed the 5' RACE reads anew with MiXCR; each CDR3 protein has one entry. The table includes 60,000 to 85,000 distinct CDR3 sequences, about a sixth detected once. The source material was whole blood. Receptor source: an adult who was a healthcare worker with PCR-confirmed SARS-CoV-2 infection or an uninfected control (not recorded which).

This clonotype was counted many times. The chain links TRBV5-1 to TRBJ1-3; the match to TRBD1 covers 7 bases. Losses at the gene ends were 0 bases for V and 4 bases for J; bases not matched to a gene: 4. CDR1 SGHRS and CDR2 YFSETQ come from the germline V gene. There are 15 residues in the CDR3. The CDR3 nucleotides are TGCGCCAGCAGCTTGGAAGGGGGCACAGGAAACACCATATATTTT. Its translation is CASSLEGGTGNTIYF. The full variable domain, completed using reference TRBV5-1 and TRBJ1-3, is KAGVTQTPRYLIKTRGQQVTLSCSPISGHRSVSWYQQTPGQGLQFLFEYFSETQRNKGNFPGRFSGRQFSNSRSEMNVSTLELGDSALYLCASSLEGGTGNTIYFGEGSWLTVV.

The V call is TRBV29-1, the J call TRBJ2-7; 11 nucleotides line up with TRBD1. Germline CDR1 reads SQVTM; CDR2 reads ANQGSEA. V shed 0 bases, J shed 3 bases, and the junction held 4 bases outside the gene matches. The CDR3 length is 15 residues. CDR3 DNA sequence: TGCAGCGTTGAAGATAGGGGGACAGGGGGCTACGAGCAGTACTTC. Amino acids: CSVEDRGTGGYEQYF.

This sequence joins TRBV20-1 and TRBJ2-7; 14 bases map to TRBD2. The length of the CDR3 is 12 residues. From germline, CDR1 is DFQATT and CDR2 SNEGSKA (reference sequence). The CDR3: CRGTSGSYEQYF. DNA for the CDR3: TGCAGGGGGACTAGCGGGAGTTACGAGCAGTACTTC.

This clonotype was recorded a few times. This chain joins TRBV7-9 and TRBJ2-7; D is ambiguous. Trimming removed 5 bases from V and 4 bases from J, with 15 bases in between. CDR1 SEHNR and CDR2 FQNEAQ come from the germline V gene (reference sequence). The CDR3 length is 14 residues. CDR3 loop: CASSPAAAEYEQYF. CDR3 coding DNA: TGTGCCAGCAGCCCAGCCGCGGCCGAGTACGAGCAGTACTTC.

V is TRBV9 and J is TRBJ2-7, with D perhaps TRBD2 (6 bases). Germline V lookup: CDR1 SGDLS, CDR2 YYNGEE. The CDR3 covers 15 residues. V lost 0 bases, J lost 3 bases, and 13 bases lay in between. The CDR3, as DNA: TGTGCCAGCAGCGTAGAGTGGGACTGGGGCTACGAGCAGTACTTC. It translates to CASSVEWDWGYEQYF.

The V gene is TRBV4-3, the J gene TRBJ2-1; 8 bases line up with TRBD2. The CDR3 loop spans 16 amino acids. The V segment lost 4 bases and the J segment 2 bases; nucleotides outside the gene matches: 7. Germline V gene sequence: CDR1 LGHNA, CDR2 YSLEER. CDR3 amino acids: CASSLKAGAAYNEQFF. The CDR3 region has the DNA TGCGCCAGCAGCCTAAAAGCGGGAGCGGCCTACAATGAGCAGTTCTTC.

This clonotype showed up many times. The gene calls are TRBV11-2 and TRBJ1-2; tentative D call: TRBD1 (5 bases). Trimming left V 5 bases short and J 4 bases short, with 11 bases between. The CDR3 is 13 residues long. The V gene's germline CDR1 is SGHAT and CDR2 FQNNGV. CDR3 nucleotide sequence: TGTGCCAGCAGCCCCCAGGGACGCTATGGCTACACCTTC. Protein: CASSPQGRYGYTF.

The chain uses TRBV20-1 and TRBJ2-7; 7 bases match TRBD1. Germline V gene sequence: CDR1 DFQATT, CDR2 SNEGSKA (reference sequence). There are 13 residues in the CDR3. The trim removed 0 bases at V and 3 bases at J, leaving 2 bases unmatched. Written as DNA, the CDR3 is TGCAGTGCTAGAGACAGGGGGTTCTACGAGCAGTACTTC. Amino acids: CSARDRGFYEQYF.

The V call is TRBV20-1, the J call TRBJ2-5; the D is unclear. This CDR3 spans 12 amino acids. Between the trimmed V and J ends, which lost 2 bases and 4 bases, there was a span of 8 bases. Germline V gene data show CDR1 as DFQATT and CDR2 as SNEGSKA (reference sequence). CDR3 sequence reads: CSARRGSETQYF. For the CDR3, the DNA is TGCAGTGCTAGACGCGGTTCAGAGACCCAGTACTTC.

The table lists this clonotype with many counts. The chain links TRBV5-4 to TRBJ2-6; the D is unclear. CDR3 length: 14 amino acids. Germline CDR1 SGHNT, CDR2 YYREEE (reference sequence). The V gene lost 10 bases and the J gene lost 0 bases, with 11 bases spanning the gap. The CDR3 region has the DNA TGTGCCGTGCGGACGGACTCTGGGGCCAACGTCCTGACTTTC. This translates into CAVRTDSGANVLTF.

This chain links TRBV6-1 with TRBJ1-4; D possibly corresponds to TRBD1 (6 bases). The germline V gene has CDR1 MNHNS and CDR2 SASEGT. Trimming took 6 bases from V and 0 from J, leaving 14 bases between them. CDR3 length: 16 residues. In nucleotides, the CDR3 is TGTGCCAGCAGCCAAAAGGGGGATGCAACTAATGAAAAACTGTTTTTT. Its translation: CASSQKGDATNEKLFF.

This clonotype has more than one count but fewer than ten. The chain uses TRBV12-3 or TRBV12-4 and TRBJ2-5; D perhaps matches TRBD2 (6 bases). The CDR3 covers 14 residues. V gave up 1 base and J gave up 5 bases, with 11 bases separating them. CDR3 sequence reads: CASSLGDSGETQYF. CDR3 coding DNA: TGTGCCAGCAGTTTAGGAGACAGCGGGGAGACCCAGTACTTC.

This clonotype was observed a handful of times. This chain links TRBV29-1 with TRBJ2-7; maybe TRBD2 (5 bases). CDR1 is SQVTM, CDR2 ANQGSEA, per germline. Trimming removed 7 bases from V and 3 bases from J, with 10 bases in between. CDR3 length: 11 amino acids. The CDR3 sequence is CSARELYEQYF. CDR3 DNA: TGCAGCGCCCGGGAACTCTACGAGCAGTACTTC.